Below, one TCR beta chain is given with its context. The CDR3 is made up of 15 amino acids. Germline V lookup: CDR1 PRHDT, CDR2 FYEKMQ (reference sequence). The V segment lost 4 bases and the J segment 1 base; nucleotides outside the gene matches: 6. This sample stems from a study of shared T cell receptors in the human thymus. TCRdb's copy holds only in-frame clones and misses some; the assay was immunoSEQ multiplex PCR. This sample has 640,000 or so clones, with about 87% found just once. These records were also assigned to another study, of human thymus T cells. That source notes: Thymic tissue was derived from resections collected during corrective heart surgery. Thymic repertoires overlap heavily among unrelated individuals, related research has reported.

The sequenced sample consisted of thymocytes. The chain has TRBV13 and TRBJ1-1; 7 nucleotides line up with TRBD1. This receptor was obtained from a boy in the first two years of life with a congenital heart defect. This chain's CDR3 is CASSSPQGWNTEAFF. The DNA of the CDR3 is TGTGCCAGCAGCTCACCACAGGGGTGGAACACTGAAGCTTTCTTT.